Listed here are 25 T cell receptor beta chains from one sample, sequenced in a study of blood T cell repertoires in COVID-19. Generated by immunoSEQ multiplex PCR, the TCRdb table keeps only in-frame clones and is missing some. The sample includes about 180,000 clones, 70% to 90% seen only once; the top ten take approximately 4%. Sequenced sample: peripheral blood. These receptors came from a woman between 25 and 40 years old with acute or convalescent COVID-19.

In this sample, this clone turned up once. The chain has TRBV5-4 and TRBJ1-2, with a weak D call TRBD1 (5 bases). Trimming stripped 1 base from V and 3 bases from J, with 13 bases between. Germline lookup yields CDR1 SGHNT and CDR2 YYREEE (reference sequence). The CDR3 has 15 residues. CDR3 sequence: CASSLKAGSDYGYTF. The CDR3 DNA is TGTGCCAGCAGCTTGAAGGCAGGGTCGGACTATGGCTACACCTTC.

The chain combines TRBV19 with TRBJ1-2; no firm D call. Trimming removed 6 bases at V and 8 bases at J, with 13 bases between. CDR1 is LNHDA, CDR2 SQIVND, per germline (reference sequence). This CDR3 spans 12 amino acids. DNA for the CDR3: TGTGCCAGTAGAACCCAACCGGGAGGCTACACCTTC. It specifies CASRTQPGGYTF.

The V call is TRBV24-1, the J call TRBJ2-4; D may be TRBD2 (5 bases). V was shortened by 4 bases and J by 6 bases, with 12 bases between the two germline ends. The CDR3 sequence is 14 residues long. Germline V gene lookup returns CDR1 KGHDR and CDR2 SFDVKD. The CDR3 is CATSDGDLLNIQYF. CDR3 DNA sequence: TGTGCCACCAGTGACGGGGATTTACTAAACATTCAGTACTTC.

The V and J genes are TRBV28 and TRBJ1-1; D is perhaps TRBD1 (6 bases). V lost 5 bases to trimming and J lost 10 bases, with 20 bases between them. Germline V CDR1 and CDR2: MDHEN, SYDVKM. This CDR3 region has 14 residues. The CDR3 here is CASSHATGATGAFF. DNA for the CDR3: TGTGCCAGCAGTCACGCGACAGGCGCAACGGGAGCTTTCTTT.

The V call is TRBV2, the J call TRBJ2-7, with 8 bases aligning to TRBD2. Germline CDR1 and CDR2: SNHLY and FYNNEI. CDR3 size: 14 residues. Trimming at V came to 5 bases and at J to 2 bases, leaving 5 bases not matched to a gene. CDR3 in amino acids: CASSRLASTYEQYF. The CDR3 nucleotides are TGTGCCAGCAGTCGACTAGCGTCGACCTACGAGCAGTACTTC.

The chain has TRBV2 and TRBJ1-2; no clear D. Trimming removed 6 bases at V and 1 base at J, with 15 bases between. The CDR3 sequence is 15 residues long. Germline-derived CDR1 and CDR2 are SNHLY and FYNNEI. Here the CDR3 reads CASRTEHSYNYGYTF. The CDR3 DNA reads TGTGCCAGCAGAACAGAACATTCGTATAACTATGGCTACACCTTC.

Concerning this clone itself: Other DNA sequences in this specimen translate into the identical CDR3. The genes are TRBV4-2 and TRBJ2-3; D might be TRBD1 (6 bases). From germline, CDR1 is LGHNA and CDR2 YNFKEQ. CDR3 length: 13 amino acids. The V and J ends lost 2 bases and 4 bases respectively, with 7 bases between them. The CDR3 DNA reads TGTGCCAGCAGCCAAAAGGGGGCAGATACGCAGTATTTT. Translated, it gives CASSQKGADTQYF.

To note about this clone: The CDR3 does not close with the conserved phenylalanine or tryptophan, likely indicating a read error. The limits of the CDR3 on the DNA are not certain, so only TCRdb's listed CDR3 is given. The chain recombines TRBV5-1 with TRBJ1-5. The germline V gene has CDR1 SGHRS and CDR2 YFSETQ. The CDR3 adds up to 8 amino acids, both ends counted. CDR3 loop: CAKTGVDL.

The rearrangement uses TRBV3-1 (or the pseudogene TRBV3-2) and TRBJ2-5; 8 bases align to TRBD1. The CDR3 has 16 amino acids. J was trimmed by 1 base and V by 8 bases; bases with no gene match: 12. Per germline, CDR1 LGHDT and CDR2 YNNKEL (reference sequence). CDR3 protein: CASAAGTGGVQETQYF. The CDR3 nucleotides read TGTGCCAGCGCCGCCGGGACAGGCGGAGTCCAAGAGACCCAGTACTTC.

The chain links TRBV7-9 to TRBJ1-4; no firm D call. Germline CDR1 reads SEHNR; CDR2 reads FQNEAQ (reference sequence). This CDR3 spans 13 amino acids. Deletions cut 6 bases from V and 5 bases from J, with 10 bases between. The CDR3 is CASRLVTNEKLFF. The CDR3 nucleotides read TGTGCCAGCAGACTAGTCACAAATGAAAAACTGTTTTTT.

The chain recombines TRBV5-4 with TRBJ2-7, with TRBD1 as a possible D gene (5 bases). Germline-derived CDR1 and CDR2 are SGHNT and YYREEE (reference sequence). Trimming pared 0 bases from V and 7 bases from J, leaving 14 bases between. The CDR3 loop spans 14 amino acids. CDR3 amino acids: CASSLASAGSEQYF. CDR3 DNA: TGTGCCAGCAGCTTGGCGTCGGCAGGGTCGGAGCAGTACTTC.

V gene TRBV30 combines with J gene TRBJ1-4; no firm D call. The CDR3 runs 12 residues. CDR1 is GTSNPN and CDR2 is SVGIG in the germline V gene (reference sequence). V lost 5 bases to trimming and J lost 4 bases, with 8 bases between them. As DNA, the CDR3 is TGTGCCTGGGGCCCATTTAATGAAAAACTGTTTTTT. Its protein product is CAWGPFNEKLFF.

This chain uses TRBV28 with TRBJ2-1; TRBD2 agrees at 7 bases. This CDR3 comprises 14 residues. Losses at the gene ends were 8 bases for V and 3 bases for J; bases not matched to a gene: 7. From germline, CDR1 is MDHEN and CDR2 SYDVKM. The CDR3 sequence: CASLAGSGYNEQFF. Written as DNA, the CDR3 is TGTGCCAGCTTAGCGGGTTCCGGCTACAATGAGCAGTTCTTC. The full variable domain, its missing parts supplied by reference TRBV28 and TRBJ2-1, is DVKVTQSSRYLVKRTGEKVFLECVQDMDHENMFWYRQDPGLGLRLIYFSYDVKMKEKGDIPEGYSVSREKKERFSLILESASTNQTSMYLCASLAGSGYNEQFFGPGTRLTVL.

The chain is built from TRBV5-6 and TRBJ2-2; TRBD2 agrees at 13 bases. The trim removed 4 bases at V and 7 bases at J, leaving 7 bases unmatched. CDR1 and CDR2 (germline): SGHDT, YYEEEE. This CDR3 region has 16 residues. The CDR3 DNA is TGTGCCAGCAGCGTGGGACTAGCGGGACGAATCGGGGAGCTGTTTTTT. It is translated as CASSVGLAGRIGELFF. The whole variable domain, filled in from reference TRBV5-6 and TRBJ2-2, reads DAGVTQSPTHLIKTRGQQVTLRCSPKSGHDTVSWYQQALGQGPQFIFQYYEEEERQRGNFPDRFSGHQFPNYSSELNVNALLLGDSALYLCASSVGLAGRIGELFFGEGSRLTVL.

V and J are TRBV11-3 and TRBJ2-3; D may be TRBD2 (6 bases). V shed 3 bases and J shed 4 bases, with 20 bases lying between them. The CDR3 extends over 17 amino acids. Germline V gene lookup returns CDR1 SGHNT and CDR2 YENEEA. In DNA form, the CDR3 reads TGTGCCAGCAGCTTTTGGGACTTAGGGGTGGGGCCAGATACGCAGTATTTT. Translating gives CASSFWDLGVGPDTQYF.

This clone was recorded once. The V call is TRBV7-9, the J call TRBJ1-3, with D possibly matching TRBD1 (5 bases). Trimming took off 4 bases at V and 0 bases at J, with 7 bases between the two ends. In germline, CDR1 is SEHNR, CDR2 FQNEAQ (reference sequence). The CDR3 spans 14 residues. The chain's CDR3 is CASSSTASGNTIYF. The CDR3 nucleotides read TGTGCCAGCAGCTCGACAGCCTCTGGAAACACCATATATTTT.

V is TRBV27 and J is TRBJ2-7; 9 positions agree with TRBD1. CDR1 is MNHEY, CDR2 SMNVEV, per germline (reference sequence). The V segment lost 4 bases and the J segment 7 bases; nucleotides outside the gene matches: 17. The CDR3 sequence is 17 residues long. CDR3 region: CASSSQFIGQGLREQYF. The CDR3 DNA reads TGTGCCAGCAGTTCGCAGTTTATCGGACAGGGGTTGAGGGAGCAGTACTTC.

V usage is TRBV18 and J usage is TRBJ1-2, with D perhaps matching TRBD1 (6 bases). Trimming shortened V by 2 bases and J by 0 bases, and 16 bases separated the two germline ends. CDR3 size: 17 residues. CDR1 KGHSH and CDR2 LQKENI come from the germline V gene. CDR3 sequence (DNA): TGTGCCAGCTCACCATTCCTCTCAGGGGATGCTAACTATGGCTACACCTTC. This encodes CASSPFLSGDANYGYTF.

The chain has TRBV5-6 and TRBJ1-2; D is possibly TRBD1 (6 bases). The V and J ends lost 4 bases and 7 bases respectively, with 17 bases between them. The CDR3 is 14 residues long. CDR1 SGHDT and CDR2 YYEEEE come from the germline V gene. The CDR3 sequence: CASSQYSRGGGYTF. The DNA for the CDR3 is TGTGCCAGCAGCCAATACTCCCGAGGGGGTGGCTACACCTTC.

Notes on this clone: The sample has other DNA sequences that encode this CDR3 too. V is TRBV11-2 and J is TRBJ1-1; D is possibly TRBD1 (5 bases). Germline lookup yields CDR1 SGHAT and CDR2 FQNNGV. V lost 0 bases, J lost 4 bases, and 6 bases lay in between. The CDR3 consists of 13 residues. CDR3 coding DNA: TGTGCCAGCAGCTTAGAAAGGGGCACTGAAGCTTTCTTT. It translates to CASSLERGTEAFF.

V usage is TRBV7-9 and J usage is TRBJ2-1; TRBD2 is a possible D gene (5 bases). The germline V gene encodes CDR1 SEHNR and CDR2 FQNEAQ (reference sequence). Trimming cost V 3 bases and J 6 bases, with 15 bases left between them. The CDR3 is 15 residues long. CDR3 DNA: TGTGCCAGCAGCTTTAACCCCTCCCGGGGCAATGAGCAGTTCTTC. The encoded protein is CASSFNPSRGNEQFF.

V and J are TRBV6-6 and TRBJ2-7, with D possibly being TRBD2 (6 bases). Germline lookup yields CDR1 MNHNY and CDR2 SVGAGI (reference sequence). The CDR3 covers 14 residues. Trimming removed 11 bases from V and 0 bases from J, with 17 bases in between. CDR3 in amino acids: CACHGSTSSYEQYF. CDR3 coding DNA: TGTGCCTGCCACGGGAGTACGAGCTCCTACGAGCAGTACTTC.

This clone was seen a few times. The chain has TRBV6-5 and TRBJ1-2; no reliable D call. The CDR3 is made up of 12 amino acids. The ends were cut back, 9 bases at V and 5 bases at J, with 13 bases in the middle. The germline V gene has CDR1 MNHEY and CDR2 SVGAGI. DNA for the CDR3: TGTGCCAGTAGGTCTCCGGAGTATGGCTACACCTTC. Translation: CASRSPEYGYTF.

This chain connects TRBV11-2 to TRBJ2-4, with 10 bases matching TRBD2. J was trimmed by 8 bases and V by 3 bases; bases with no gene match: 7. CDR1 is SGHAT, CDR2 FQNNGV, per germline. CDR3 length equals 15 residues. The chain's CDR3 is CASSFLLAGSYIQYF. In DNA, the CDR3 is TGTGCCAGCAGCTTTTTACTAGCGGGATCATACATTCAGTACTTC.

The rearrangement links TRBV9 to TRBJ2-3; TRBD2 aligns across 10 bases. Looked up from germline, CDR1 is SGDLS and CDR2 is YYNGEE. The CDR3 has 14 amino acids. The ends lost 0 bases at V and 5 bases at J; junction bases unmatched: 0. The CDR3 DNA is TGTGCCAGCAGCGTAGGACTAGCGGGAGATACGCAGTATTTT. Amino acids: CASSVGLAGDTQYF.